This T cell receptor beta chain was recovered during a study of cytomegalovirus exposure and HLA in healthy donors. Overall study context: In an earlier analysis, approximately 120 million unique TCR beta sequences were found from about 180 million T cells. HLA-typed donors contributed 80 million or so unique TCRs, which were held in an early data release. There were 350 to 400 genotyped donors. Of these, about 81% fell in the genetic ancestry cluster associated with self-reported Caucasian donors.

The CDR3 loop spans 15 amino acids. Germline V CDR1 and CDR2: GTSNPN, SVGIG (reference sequence). V dropped 0 bases and J dropped 4 bases, with 14 bases sitting between them. The PCR contained 60 Vbeta and 13 Jbeta primers. This table comes from immunoSEQ multiplex PCR, and its TCRdb copy is limited to in-frame clones, with some not included. The sample shows hundreds of thousands of clones, approximately 82% of them seen only once. General study results and limits: A later analysis found that most CMV-associated TCR beta chains appeared HLA-restricted.

Details on this clone: Its target is unknown.

The V and J genes are TRBV30 and TRBJ2-3; D ambiguous. Material for sequencing was PBMCs. This receptor was taken from a man aged 18-30 years in good health and CMV-seronegative. CDR3 nucleotide sequence: TGTGCCTGGAGTGTACTCTCGACTCCCGCAGATACGCAGTATTTT. Amino acid sequence: CAWSVLSTPADTQYF.